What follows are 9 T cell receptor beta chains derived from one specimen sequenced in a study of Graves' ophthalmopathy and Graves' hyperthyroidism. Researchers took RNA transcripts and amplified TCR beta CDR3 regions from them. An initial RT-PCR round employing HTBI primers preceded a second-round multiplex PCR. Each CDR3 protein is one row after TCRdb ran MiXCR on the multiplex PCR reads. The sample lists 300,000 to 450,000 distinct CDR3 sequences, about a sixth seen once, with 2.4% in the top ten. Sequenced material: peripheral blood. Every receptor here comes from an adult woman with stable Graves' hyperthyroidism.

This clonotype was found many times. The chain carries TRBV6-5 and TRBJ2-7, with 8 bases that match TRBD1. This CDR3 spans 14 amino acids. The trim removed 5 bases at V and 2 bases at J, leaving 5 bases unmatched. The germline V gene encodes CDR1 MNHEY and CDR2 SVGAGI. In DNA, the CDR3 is TGTGCCAGCAGTACAGGGGGAGCCCCCTACGAGCAGTACTTC. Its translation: CASSTGGAPYEQYF.

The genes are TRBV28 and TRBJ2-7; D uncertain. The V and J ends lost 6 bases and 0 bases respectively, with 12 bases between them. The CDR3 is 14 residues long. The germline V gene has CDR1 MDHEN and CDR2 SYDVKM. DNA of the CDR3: TGTGCCAGCAGAGGAGATTTGAGCTCCTACGAGCAGTACTTC. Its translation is CASRGDLSSYEQYF.

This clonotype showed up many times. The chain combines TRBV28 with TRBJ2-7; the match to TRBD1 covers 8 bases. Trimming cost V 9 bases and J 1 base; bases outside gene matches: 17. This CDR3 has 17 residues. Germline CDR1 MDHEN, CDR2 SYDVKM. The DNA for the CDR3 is TGTGCCAGACACCGGACAGGGTGGGATGATTCTTCCTACGAGCAGTACTTC. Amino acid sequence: CARHRTGWDDSSYEQYF.

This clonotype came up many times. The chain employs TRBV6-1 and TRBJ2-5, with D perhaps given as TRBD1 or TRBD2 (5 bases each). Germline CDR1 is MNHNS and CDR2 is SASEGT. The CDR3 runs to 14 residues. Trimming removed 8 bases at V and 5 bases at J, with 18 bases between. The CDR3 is CASRVGPGVETQYF. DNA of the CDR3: TGTGCCAGCCGGGTGGGACCCGGCGTGGAGACCCAGTACTTC.

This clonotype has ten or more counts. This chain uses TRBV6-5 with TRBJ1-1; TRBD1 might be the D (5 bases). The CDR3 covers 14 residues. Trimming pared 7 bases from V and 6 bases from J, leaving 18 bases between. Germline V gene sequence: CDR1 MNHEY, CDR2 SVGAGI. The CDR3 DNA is TGTGCCAGCATTTCTCTGGCAGGGTGGGCTGAAGCTTTCTTT. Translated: CASISLAGWAEAFF.

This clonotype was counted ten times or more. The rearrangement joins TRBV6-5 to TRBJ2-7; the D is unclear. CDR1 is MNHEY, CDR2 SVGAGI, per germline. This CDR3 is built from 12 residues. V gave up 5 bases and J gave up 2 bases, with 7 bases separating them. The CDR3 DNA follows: TGTGCCAGCAGTCACGCGACCTACGAGCAGTACTTC. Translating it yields CASSHATYEQYF.

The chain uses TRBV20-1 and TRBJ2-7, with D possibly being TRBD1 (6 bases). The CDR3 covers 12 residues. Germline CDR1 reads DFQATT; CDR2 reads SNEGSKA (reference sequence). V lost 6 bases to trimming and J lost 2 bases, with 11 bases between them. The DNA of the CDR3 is TGCAGTGCCAACAGGGATCCCTACGAGCAGTACTTC. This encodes CSANRDPYEQYF.

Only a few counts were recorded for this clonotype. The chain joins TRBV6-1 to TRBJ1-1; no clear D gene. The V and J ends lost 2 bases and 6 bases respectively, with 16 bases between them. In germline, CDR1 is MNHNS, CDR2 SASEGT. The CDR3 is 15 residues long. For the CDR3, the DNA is TGTGCCAGCAGTGAACGGAAGAAGGGATACCCTGAAGCTTTCTTT. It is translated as CASSERKKGYPEAFF.

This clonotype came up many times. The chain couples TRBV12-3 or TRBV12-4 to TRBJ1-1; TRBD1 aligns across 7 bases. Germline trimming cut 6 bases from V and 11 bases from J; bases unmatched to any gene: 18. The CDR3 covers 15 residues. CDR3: CASRPGTASPQGAFF. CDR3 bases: TGTGCCAGCAGGCCTGGGACAGCTAGCCCCCAGGGGGCTTTCTTT.